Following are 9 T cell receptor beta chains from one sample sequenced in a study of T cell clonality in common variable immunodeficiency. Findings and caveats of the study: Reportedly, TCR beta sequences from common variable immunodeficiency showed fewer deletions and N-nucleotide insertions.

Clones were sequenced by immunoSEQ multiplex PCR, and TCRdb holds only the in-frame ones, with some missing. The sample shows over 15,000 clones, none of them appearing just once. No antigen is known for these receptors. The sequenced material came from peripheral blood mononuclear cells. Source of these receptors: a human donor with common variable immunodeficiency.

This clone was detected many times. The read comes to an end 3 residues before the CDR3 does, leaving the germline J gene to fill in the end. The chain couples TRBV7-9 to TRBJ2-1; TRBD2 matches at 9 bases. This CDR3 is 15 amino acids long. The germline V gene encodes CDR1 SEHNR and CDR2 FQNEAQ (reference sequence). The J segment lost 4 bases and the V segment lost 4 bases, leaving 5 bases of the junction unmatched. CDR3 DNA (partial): TGTGCCAGCAGCTCCTGGACTAGCGATTACAATGAG. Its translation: CASSSWTSDYNE. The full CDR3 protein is CASSSWTSDYNEQFF.

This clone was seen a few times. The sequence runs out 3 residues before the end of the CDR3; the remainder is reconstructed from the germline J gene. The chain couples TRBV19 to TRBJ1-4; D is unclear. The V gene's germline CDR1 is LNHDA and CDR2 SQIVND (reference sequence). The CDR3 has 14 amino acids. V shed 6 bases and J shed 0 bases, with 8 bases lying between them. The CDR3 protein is CASSRTSTNEKLFF. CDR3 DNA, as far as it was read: TGTGCCAGTAGCCGTACATCAACTAATGAAAAA.

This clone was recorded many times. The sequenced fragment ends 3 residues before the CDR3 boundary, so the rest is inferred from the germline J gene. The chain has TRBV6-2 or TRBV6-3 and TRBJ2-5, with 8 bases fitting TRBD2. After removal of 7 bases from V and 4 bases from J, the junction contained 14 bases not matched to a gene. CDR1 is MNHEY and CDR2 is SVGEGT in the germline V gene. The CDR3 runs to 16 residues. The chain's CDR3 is CASTPYTAGAGETQYF. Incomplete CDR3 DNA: TGTGCCAGCACGCCGTACACAGCGGGAGCGGGAGAGACC.

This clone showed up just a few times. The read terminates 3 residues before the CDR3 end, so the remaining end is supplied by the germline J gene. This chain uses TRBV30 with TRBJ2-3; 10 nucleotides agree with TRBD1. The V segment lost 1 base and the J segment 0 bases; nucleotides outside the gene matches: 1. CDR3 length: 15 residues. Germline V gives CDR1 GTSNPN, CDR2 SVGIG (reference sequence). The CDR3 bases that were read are TGTGCCTGGAGTGAGGGACAGGGGAGCACAGATACG. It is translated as CAWSEGQGSTDT. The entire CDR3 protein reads CAWSEGQGSTDTQYF.

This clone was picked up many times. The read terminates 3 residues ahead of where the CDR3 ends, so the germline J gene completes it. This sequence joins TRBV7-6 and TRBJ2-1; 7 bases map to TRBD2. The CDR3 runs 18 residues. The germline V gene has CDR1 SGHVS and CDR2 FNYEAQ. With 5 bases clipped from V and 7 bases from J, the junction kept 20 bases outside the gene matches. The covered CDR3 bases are TGTGCCAGCAGCCATACCGGGCTAGCGGCTCCAGGATGGAATGAG. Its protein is CASSHTGLAAPGWNE. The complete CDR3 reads CASSHTGLAAPGWNEQFF.

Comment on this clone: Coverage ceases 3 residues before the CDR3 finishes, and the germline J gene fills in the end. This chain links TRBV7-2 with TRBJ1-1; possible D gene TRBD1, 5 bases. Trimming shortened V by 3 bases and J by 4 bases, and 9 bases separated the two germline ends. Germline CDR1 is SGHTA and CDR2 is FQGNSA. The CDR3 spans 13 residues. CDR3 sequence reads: CASSLDKITEAFF. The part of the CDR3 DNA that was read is TGTGCCAGCAGCTTGGACAAAATCACTGAA.

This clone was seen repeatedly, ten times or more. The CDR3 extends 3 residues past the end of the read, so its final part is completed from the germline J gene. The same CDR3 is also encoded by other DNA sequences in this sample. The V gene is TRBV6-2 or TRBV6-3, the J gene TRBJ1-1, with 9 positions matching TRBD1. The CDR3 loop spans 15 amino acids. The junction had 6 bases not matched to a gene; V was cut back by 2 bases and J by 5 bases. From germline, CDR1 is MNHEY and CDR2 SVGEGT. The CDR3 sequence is CASSYTGQGSTEAFF. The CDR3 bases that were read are TGTGCCAGCAGTTACACGGGACAGGGCTCTACTGAA.

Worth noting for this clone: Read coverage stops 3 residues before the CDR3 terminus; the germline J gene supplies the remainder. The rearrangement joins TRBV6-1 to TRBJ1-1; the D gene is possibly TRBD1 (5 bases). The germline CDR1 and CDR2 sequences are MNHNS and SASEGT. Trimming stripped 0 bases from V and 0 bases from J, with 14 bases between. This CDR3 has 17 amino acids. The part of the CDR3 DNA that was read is TGTGCCAGCAGTGAAGCTCTCACAGGCCTCATGAACACTGAA. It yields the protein CASSEALTGLMNTE. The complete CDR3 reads CASSEALTGLMNTEAFF.

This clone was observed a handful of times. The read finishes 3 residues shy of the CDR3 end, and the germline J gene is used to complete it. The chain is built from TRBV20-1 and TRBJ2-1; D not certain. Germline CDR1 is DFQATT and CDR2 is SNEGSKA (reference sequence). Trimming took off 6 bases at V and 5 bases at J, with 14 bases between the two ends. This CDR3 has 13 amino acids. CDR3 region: CSAARENHNEQFF. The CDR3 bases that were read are TGCAGTGCCGCGCGTGAGAACCACAATGAG.